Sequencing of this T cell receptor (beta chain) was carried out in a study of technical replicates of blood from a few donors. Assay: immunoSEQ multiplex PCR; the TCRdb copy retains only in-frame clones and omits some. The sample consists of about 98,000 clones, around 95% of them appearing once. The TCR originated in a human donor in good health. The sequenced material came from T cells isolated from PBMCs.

CDR3 region: CASHAGNTEAFF. The CDR3 DNA is TGTGCCAGTCACGCGGGGAACACTGAAGCTTTCTTT. This chain links TRBV6-5 with TRBJ1-1; no reliable D call. CDR3 length: 12 residues. The germline gives CDR1 MNHEY, CDR2 SVGAGI. The ends were cut back, 9 bases at V and 1 base at J, with 9 bases in the middle.